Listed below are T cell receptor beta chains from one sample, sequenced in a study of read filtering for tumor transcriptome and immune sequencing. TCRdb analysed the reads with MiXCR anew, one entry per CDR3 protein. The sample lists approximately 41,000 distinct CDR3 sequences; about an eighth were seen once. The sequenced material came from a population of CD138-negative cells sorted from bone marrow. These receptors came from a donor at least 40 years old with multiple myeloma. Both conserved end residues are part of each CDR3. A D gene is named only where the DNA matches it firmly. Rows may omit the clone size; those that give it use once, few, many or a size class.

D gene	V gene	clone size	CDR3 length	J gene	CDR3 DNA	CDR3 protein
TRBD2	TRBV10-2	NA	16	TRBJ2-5	TGCGCCAGCAGTGAGGCTAGCGGGAACAGCCAAGAGACCCAGTACTTC	CASSEASGNSQETQYF
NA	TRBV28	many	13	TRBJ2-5	TGTGCCAGCCTATCGGGAGACCAAGAGACCCAGTACTTC	CASLSGDQETQYF
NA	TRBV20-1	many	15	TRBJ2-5	TGCAGTGCTAGAGATTACCCCCGGTCGCAAGAGACCCAGTACTTC	CSARDYPRSQETQYF
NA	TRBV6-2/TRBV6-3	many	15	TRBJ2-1	TGTGCCAGCAGTTACTCCGTCGATACGCCGAATGAGCAGTTCTTC	CASSYSVDTPNEQFF
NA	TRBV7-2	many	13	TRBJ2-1	TGTGCCAGCAGCTCTCAGGGGTACAATGAGCAGTTCTTC	CASSSQGYNEQFF
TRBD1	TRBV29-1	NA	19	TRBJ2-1	TGCAGCGTTGACGGGGCGGGACAGGAGTTTCCCCGCTCCTACAATGAGCAGTTCTTC	CSVDGAGQEFPRSYNEQFF
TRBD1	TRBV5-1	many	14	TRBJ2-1	TGCGCCAGCAGAAGACAGGGATTGCACAATGAGCAGTTCTTC	CASRRQGLHNEQFF
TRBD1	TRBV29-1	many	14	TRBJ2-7	TGCAGCGTGGTACCGGGACAGACAATCTACGAGCAGTACTTC	CSVVPGQTIYEQYF
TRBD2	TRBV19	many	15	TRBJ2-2	TGTGCCAGTAGGTTCGGGAGGTTGAACACCGGGGAGCTGTTTTTT	CASRFGRLNTGELFF
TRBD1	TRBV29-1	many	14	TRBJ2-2	TGCAGCGGGGGGAGGACAGGGTACACCGGGGAGCTGTTTTTT	CSGGRTGYTGELFF
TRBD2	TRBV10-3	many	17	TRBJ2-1	TGTGCCATCAGTGAAACTAGCGGGATAGGGTCCTACAATGAGCAGTTCTTC	CAISETSGIGSYNEQFF
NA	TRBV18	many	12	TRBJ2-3	TGTGCCAGCTCACCGCCGGAGAATGCGCAGTATTTT	CASSPPENAQYF
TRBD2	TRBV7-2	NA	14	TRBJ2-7	TGTGCCAGCAGCCTCTGGACTAGTGGTTACGAGCAGTACTTC	CASSLWTSGYEQYF
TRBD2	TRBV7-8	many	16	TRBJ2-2	TGTGCCAGCAGCTCCCCAGCGGGAGTGGTTACCGGGGAGCTGTTTTTT	CASSSPAGVVTGELFF
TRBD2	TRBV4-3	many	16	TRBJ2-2	TGCGCCAGCAGCCCTTCGCTGGGGGGGAGCACCGGGGAGCTGTTTTTT	CASSPSLGGSTGELFF
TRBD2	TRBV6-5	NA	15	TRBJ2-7	TGTGCCAGCAGCTATGGGACTAGCGGGACCCACGAGCAGTACTTC	CASSYGTSGTHEQYF
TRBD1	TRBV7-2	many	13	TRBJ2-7	TGTGCCAGCAGACAGGGGGCGCTTTCCGAGCAGTACTTC	CASRQGALSEQYF
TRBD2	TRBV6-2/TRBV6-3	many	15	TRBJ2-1	TGTGCCAGCAGTCGGGGACTAGCGGGAAAGGATGAGCAGTTCTTC	CASSRGLAGKDEQFF
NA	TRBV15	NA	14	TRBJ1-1	TGTGCCACCAGCAGAGAGCCGGGGTGGACTGAAGCTTTCTTT	CATSREPGWTEAFF
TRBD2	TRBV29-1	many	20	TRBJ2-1	TGCAGCGTTGATTCCCGAACTAGAAGCGGGAGGCTGAGCTCCTACAATGAGCAGTTCTTC	CSVDSRTRSGRLSSYNEQFF
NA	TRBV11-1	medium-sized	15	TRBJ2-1	TGTGCCAGCAGCTTAGGGCAAAGCTCCTACAATGAGCAGTTCTTC	CASSLGQSSYNEQFF